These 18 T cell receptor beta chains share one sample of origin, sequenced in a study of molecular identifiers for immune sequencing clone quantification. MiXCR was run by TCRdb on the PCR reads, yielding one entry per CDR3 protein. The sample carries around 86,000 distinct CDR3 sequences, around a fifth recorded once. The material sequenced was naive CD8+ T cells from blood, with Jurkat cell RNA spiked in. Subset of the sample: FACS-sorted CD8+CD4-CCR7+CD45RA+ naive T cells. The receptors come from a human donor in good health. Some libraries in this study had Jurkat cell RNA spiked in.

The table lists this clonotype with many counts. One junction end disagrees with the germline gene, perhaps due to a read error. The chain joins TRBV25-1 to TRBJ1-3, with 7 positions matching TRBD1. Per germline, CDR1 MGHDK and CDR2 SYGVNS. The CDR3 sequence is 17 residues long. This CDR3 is CAGSESPRDRFGNTIYF. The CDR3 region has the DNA TGTGCCGGCAGTGAATCACCCCGGGACAGATTTGGAAACACCATATATTTT.

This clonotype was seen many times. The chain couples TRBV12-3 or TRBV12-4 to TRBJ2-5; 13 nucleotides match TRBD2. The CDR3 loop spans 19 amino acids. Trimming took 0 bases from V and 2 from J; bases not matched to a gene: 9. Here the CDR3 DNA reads TGTGCCAGCAGTTTAGCAGGCCTATCGACTAGCGGGGGGCAAGAGACCCAGTACTTC. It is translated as CASSLAGLSTSGGQETQYF.

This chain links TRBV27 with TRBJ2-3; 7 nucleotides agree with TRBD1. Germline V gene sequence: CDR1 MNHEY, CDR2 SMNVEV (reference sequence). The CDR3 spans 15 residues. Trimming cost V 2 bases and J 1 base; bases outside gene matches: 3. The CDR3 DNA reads TGTGCCAGCAGTTTAGTAGGGGGCGGCACAGATACGCAGTATTTT. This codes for CASSLVGGGTDTQYF.

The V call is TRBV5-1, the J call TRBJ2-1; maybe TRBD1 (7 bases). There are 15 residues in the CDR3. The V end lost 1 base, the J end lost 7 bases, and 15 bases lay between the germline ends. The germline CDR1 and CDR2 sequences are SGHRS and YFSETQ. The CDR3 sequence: CASSLSRGVGNEQFF. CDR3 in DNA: TGCGCCAGCAGCTTGTCCAGGGGGGTGGGGAATGAGCAGTTCTTC.

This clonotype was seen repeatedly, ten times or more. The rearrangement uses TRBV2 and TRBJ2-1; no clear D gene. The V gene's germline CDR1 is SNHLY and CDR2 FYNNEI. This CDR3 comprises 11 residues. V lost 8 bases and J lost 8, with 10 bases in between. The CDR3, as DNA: TGTGCCAGCCTGCTTCGGTATGAGCAGTTCTTC. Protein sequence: CASLLRYEQFF.

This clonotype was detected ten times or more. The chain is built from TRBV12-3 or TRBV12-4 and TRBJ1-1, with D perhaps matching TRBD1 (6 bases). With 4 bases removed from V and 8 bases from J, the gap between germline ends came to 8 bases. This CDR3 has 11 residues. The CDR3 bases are TGTGCCAGCAGTTCGGGGACAGAAGCTTTCTTT. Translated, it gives CASSSGTEAFF.

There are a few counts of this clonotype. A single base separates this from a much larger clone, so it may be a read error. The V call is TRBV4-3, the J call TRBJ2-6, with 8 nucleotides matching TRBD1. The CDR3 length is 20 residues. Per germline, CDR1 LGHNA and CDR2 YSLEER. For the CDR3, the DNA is TGCGCCGGCAGCCAAGTGACATTCGGACAGGGCCTCTCTGGGGCCAACGTCCTGACTTTC. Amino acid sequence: CAGSQVTFGQGLSGANVLTF.

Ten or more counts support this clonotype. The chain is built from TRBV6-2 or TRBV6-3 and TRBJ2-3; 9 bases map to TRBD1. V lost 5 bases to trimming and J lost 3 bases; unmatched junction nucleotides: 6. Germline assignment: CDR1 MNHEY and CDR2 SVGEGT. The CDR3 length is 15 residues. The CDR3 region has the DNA TGTGCCAGCAGTGAGGGACAGGGAATTACAGATACGCAGTATTTT. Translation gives CASSEGQGITDTQYF.

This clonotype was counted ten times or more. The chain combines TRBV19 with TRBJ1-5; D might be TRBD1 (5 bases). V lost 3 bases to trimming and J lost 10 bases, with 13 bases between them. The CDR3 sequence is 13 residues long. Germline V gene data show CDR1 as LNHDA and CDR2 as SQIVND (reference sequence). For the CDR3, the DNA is TGTGCCAGTAGTATGGGGGTCCGGCGTCCCCAGCATTTT. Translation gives CASSMGVRRPQHF. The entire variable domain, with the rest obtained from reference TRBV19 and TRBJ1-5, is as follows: DGGITQSPKYLFRKEGQNVTLSCEQNLNHDAMYWYRQDPGQGLRLIYYSQIVNDFQKGDIAEGYSVSREKKESFPLTVTSAQKNPTAFYLCASSMGVRRPQHFGDGTRLSIL.

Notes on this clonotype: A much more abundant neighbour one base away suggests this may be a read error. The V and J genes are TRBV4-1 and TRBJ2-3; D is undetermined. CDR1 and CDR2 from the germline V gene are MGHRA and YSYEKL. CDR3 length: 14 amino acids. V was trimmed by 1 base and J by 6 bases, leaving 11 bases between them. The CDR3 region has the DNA TGCGCCAGCAGCCAAGCCCTTCGCGCGGATACGCAGTATTTT. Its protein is CASSQALRADTQYF.

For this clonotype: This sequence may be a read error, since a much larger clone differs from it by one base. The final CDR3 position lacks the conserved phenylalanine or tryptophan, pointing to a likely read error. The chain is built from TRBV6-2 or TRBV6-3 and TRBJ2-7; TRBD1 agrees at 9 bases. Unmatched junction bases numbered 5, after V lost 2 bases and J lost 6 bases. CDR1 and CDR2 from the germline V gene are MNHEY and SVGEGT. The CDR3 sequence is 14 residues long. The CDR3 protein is CASSYVDRGFEQYL. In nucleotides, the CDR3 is TGTGCCAGCAGTTACGTGGACAGGGGATTCGAGCAGTACCTC.

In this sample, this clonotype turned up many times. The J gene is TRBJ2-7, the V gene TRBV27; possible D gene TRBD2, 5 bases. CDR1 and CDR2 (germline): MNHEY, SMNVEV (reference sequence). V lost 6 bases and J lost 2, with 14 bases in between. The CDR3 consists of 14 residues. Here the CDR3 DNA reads TGTGCCAGCAGCATTCGCGGGCACACCTACGAGCAGTACTTC. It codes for CASSIRGHTYEQYF.

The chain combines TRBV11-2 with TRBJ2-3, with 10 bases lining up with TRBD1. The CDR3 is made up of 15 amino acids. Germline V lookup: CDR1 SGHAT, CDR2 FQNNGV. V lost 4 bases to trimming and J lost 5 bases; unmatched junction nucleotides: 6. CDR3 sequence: CASSYGQGGGDTQYF. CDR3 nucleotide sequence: TGTGCCAGCAGCTATGGACAGGGGGGCGGAGATACGCAGTATTTT.

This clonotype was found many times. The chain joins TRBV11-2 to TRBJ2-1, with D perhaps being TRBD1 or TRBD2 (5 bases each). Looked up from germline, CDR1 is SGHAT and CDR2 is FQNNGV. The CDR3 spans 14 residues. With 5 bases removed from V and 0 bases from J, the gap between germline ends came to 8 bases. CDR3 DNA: TGTGCCAGCAGCCCCGGGGCCTCCTACAATGAGCAGTTCTTC. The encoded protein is CASSPGASYNEQFF.

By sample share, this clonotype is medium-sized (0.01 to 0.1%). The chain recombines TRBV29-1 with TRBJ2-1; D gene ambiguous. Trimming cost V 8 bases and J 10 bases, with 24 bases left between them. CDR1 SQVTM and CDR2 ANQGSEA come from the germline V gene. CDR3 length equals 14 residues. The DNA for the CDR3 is TGCAGCACCTGGCCCCTGGACGGACCCCGGGAGCAGTTCTTC. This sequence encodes CSTWPLDGPREQFF.

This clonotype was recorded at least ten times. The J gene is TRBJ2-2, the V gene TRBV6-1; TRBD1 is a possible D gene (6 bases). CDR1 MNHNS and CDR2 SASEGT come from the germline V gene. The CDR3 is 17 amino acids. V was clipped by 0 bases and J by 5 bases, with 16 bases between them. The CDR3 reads CASSEAPGEWGTGELFF. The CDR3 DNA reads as TGTGCCAGCAGTGAAGCTCCAGGGGAATGGGGGACCGGGGAGCTGTTTTTT.

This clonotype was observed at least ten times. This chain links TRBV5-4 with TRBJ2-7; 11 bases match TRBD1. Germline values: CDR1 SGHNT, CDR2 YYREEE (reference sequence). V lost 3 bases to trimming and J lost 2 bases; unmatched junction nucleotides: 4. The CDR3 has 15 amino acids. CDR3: CASSYGQGATYEQYF. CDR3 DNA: TGTGCCAGCAGCTACGGACAGGGGGCGACCTACGAGCAGTACTTC.

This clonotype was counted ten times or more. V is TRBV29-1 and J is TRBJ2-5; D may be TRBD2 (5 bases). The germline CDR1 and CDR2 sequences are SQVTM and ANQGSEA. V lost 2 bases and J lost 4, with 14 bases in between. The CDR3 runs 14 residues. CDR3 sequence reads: CSVETGIESETQYF. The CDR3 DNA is TGCAGCGTTGAAACGGGGATCGAATCAGAGACCCAGTACTTC.